These 27 T cell receptor beta chains came from one sample sequenced in a study of shared clonotypes between healthy human individuals (dated by TCRdb to 2018 to 2020). For the CD8 naive samples, CD45RO-negative cells were positively selected for CCR7, yielding a CD45RA+CCR7+ population from which TemRA cells were excluded. Library preparation was by the immunoSEQ multiplex PCR assay. This immuneACCESS table, as held by TCRdb, lists in-frame sequences with V and J called but not all clones. Of the missing ones, under half trace to an unresolved V gene in checked studies; the others have no known cause. The sample contains some 2.1 million clones, about 94% of them found a single time. Around 1.7% of the sample is taken by the ten largest. Specimen: naive CD8+ T cells from PBMCs. Interpreted using the paper, the cell subset or site label stands for: CD45RA+CCR7+. These receptor sequences come from a man younger than 35 in good health. Some clones in this sample may be carry-over from other donors' samples.

The chain carries TRBV10-3 and TRBJ2-7; D perhaps matches TRBD2 (6 bases). Trimming cost V 0 bases and J 3 bases, with 12 bases left between them. The CDR3 is 15 residues long. Germline CDR1 ENHRY, CDR2 SYGVKD. This CDR3 reads CAISESGLARYEQYF. In DNA, the CDR3 is TGTGCCATCAGTGAGTCGGGGCTAGCGCGCTACGAGCAGTACTTC.

The genes are TRBV29-1 and TRBJ2-5, with TRBD1 as a possible D gene (6 bases). Germline CDR1 reads SQVTM; CDR2 reads ANQGSEA. The CDR3 runs to 14 residues. V was shortened by 6 bases and J by 1 base, with 15 bases between the two germline ends. The CDR3 reads CSVYGTIRQETQYF. The CDR3 DNA is TGCAGCGTCTACGGGACAATTCGCCAAGAGACCCAGTACTTC.

The chain employs TRBV7-9 and TRBJ2-5, with TRBD1 as a possible D gene (5 bases). Germline V gene data show CDR1 as SEHNR and CDR2 as FQNEAQ (reference sequence). Trimming took off 1 base at V and 5 bases at J, with 11 bases between the two ends. The CDR3 covers 14 residues. CDR3 residues: CASSLGGAVETQYF. The CDR3 nucleotides are TGTGCCAGCAGCTTAGGTGGGGCCGTCGAGACCCAGTACTTC.

This chain uses TRBV15 with TRBJ2-2; D gene ambiguous. The germline V gene has CDR1 LNHNV and CDR2 YYDKDF (reference sequence). V was cut by 0 bases and J by 1 base, with 3 bases left in between. The CDR3 covers 14 residues. In DNA form, the CDR3 reads TGTGCCACCAGCAGAGAAGTGAACACCGGGGAGCTGTTTTTT. Amino acids: CATSREVNTGELFF. The entire variable domain, with the rest obtained from reference TRBV15 and TRBJ2-2, is as follows: DAMVIQNPRYQVTQFGKPVTLSCSQTLNHNVMYWYQQKSSQAPKLLFHYYDKDFNNEADTPDNFQSRRPNTSFCFLDIRSPGLGDTAMYLCATSREVNTGELFFGEGSRLTVL.

This chain uses TRBV13 with TRBJ2-7; D is tentatively TRBD1 or TRBD2 (5 bases each). In germline, CDR1 is PRHDT, CDR2 FYEKMQ (reference sequence). V dropped 0 bases and J dropped 0 bases, with 15 bases sitting between them. The CDR3 spans 17 residues. The CDR3 coding sequence is TGTGCCAGCAGCTTAGGCGGGGACCCCGGCCCCTCCTACGAGCAGTACTTC. Translating gives CASSLGGDPGPSYEQYF.

This chain joins TRBV27 and TRBJ2-3, with TRBD1 matching over 9 bases. V lost 7 bases to trimming and J lost 3 bases; unmatched junction nucleotides: 11. The CDR3 contains 16 residues. Germline CDR1 is MNHEY and CDR2 is SMNVEV (reference sequence). For the CDR3, the DNA is TGTGCCAGCATCTCACGACCGGGACAGGGAACAGATACGCAGTATTTT. It codes for CASISRPGQGTDTQYF.

The chain employs TRBV27 and TRBJ1-4; D is unresolved. Germline V gene data show CDR1 as MNHEY and CDR2 as SMNVEV (reference sequence). This CDR3 has 14 residues. V was shortened by 5 bases and J by 6 bases, with 13 bases between the two germline ends. CDR3 coding DNA: TGTGCCAGCAGTCCGGGATCAGCCTATGAAAAACTGTTTTTT. Amino acids: CASSPGSAYEKLFF.

V is TRBV27 and J is TRBJ2-1; no reliable D call. Germline loops: CDR1 MNHEY, CDR2 SMNVEV (reference sequence). The CDR3 spans 14 residues. The V end lost 3 bases, the J end lost 7 bases, and 13 bases lay between the germline ends. CDR3 in amino acids: CASSFVLGANEQFF. The CDR3 DNA sequence: TGTGCCAGCAGTTTTGTGCTAGGAGCAAATGAGCAGTTCTTC.

The J gene is TRBJ1-4, the V gene TRBV27, with 12 bases lining up with TRBD1. CDR1 MNHEY and CDR2 SMNVEV come from the germline V gene (reference sequence). The ends lost 6 bases at V and 7 bases at J; junction bases unmatched: 15. CDR3 length: 18 residues. DNA for the CDR3: TGTGCCAGCAGGCTTACCGGGACAGGGGGCTCTCACAGTGAAAAACTGTTTTTT. Protein: CASRLTGTGGSHSEKLFF. Complete variable domain (other parts from reference TRBV27 and TRBJ1-4): EAQVTQNPRYLITVTGKKLTVTCSQNMNHEYMSWYRQDPGLGLRQIYYSMNVEVTDKGDVPEGYKVSRKEKRNFPLILESPSPNQTSLYFCASRLTGTGGSHSEKLFFGSGTQLSVL.

The chain uses TRBV7-9 and TRBJ2-1; TRBD2 matches at 8 bases. The J segment lost 8 bases and the V segment lost 4 bases, leaving 19 bases of the junction unmatched. Germline values: CDR1 SEHNR, CDR2 FQNEAQ (reference sequence). The CDR3 contains 18 residues. DNA for the CDR3: TGTGCCAGCAGCTCAAGCGGGAGCGACCTTCTCCCCCGGCATGAGCAGTTCTTC. It yields the protein CASSSSGSDLLPRHEQFF.

The rearrangement uses TRBV6-1 and TRBJ2-7; D is undetermined. Germline-derived CDR1 and CDR2 are MNHNS and SASEGT. The V gene lost 2 bases and the J gene lost 7 bases, with 12 bases spanning the gap. The CDR3 has 13 amino acids. The CDR3 is CASSESLRGEQYF. Here the CDR3 DNA reads TGTGCCAGCAGTGAATCGTTGCGTGGAGAGCAGTACTTC.

The V gene is TRBV7-9, the J gene TRBJ2-1; TRBD1 matches 10 bases. The germline gives CDR1 SEHNR, CDR2 FQNEAQ (reference sequence). This CDR3 contains 14 residues. The ends lost 6 bases at V and 8 bases at J; junction bases unmatched: 7. The CDR3 nucleotides are TGTGCCAGCAGTGGACAGGGGGGCTGGGATGAGCAGTTCTTC. It specifies CASSGQGGWDEQFF.

This clone was recorded only once. The chain recombines TRBV27 with TRBJ2-7, with D maybe TRBD1 (5 bases). Germline CDR1 and CDR2: MNHEY and SMNVEV (reference sequence). Trimming pared 3 bases from V and 2 bases from J, leaving 11 bases between. This CDR3 is 14 amino acids long. CDR3 sequence reads: CASSFDSNPYEQYF. In DNA form, the CDR3 reads TGTGCCAGCAGTTTTGACAGTAACCCCTACGAGCAGTACTTC.

The gene calls are TRBV6-5 and TRBJ2-1; the D call may be TRBD1 or TRBD2 (6 bases each). Germline V CDR1 and CDR2: MNHEY, SVGAGI. Trimming removed 0 bases from V and 7 bases from J, with 16 bases in between. This CDR3 is 16 amino acids long. The CDR3 sequence is CASSYSYRGVVNEQFF. CDR3 nucleotide sequence: TGTGCCAGCAGTTACTCGTATAGGGGGGTCGTAAATGAGCAGTTCTTC.

V gene TRBV13 combines with J gene TRBJ2-5, with D hard to call. The CDR3 totals 14 residues. Trimming removed 7 bases from V and 4 bases from J, with 16 bases in between. Germline CDR1 reads PRHDT; CDR2 reads FYEKMQ (reference sequence). The CDR3 region has the DNA TGTGCCAGCACCCTTCGCTCGGGCGCAGAGACCCAGTACTTC. Translation: CASTLRSGAETQYF.

V is TRBV29-1 and J is TRBJ2-5; D gene uncertain. Germline loops: CDR1 SQVTM, CDR2 ANQGSEA. With 7 bases removed from V and 4 bases from J, the gap between germline ends came to 7 bases. CDR3 length equals 10 residues. CDR3 bases: TGCAGCGCTTGGGGAGAGACCCAGTACTTC. It encodes CSAWGETQYF.

J is TRBJ2-7 and V is TRBV5-1; TRBD2 might be the D (6 bases). The CDR3 runs to 13 residues. V lost 5 bases, J lost 6 bases, and 15 bases lay in between. Germline V gives CDR1 SGHRS, CDR2 YFSETQ. CDR3 sequence: CASRGGFLAEQYF. CDR3 nucleotides: TGCGCCAGCAGGGGGGGATTTCTGGCCGAGCAGTACTTC.

The chain joins TRBV7-8 to TRBJ2-1; 12 bases agree with TRBD2. Trimming took 5 bases from V and 1 from J; bases not matched to a gene: 12. This CDR3 contains 19 residues. The germline gives CDR1 SGHVS, CDR2 FQNEAQ. Written as DNA, the CDR3 is TGTGCCAGCAGCGCTGGACTAGCGGGAACACCGATATCCTACAATGAGCAGTTCTTC. It yields the protein CASSAGLAGTPISYNEQFF.

The table lists this clone with a count of one. This same CDR3 is encoded by further DNA sequences in the sample. This chain links TRBV4-1 with TRBJ1-2, with 7 nucleotides matching TRBD1. J was trimmed by 5 bases and V by 0 bases; bases with no gene match: 3. Germline V lookup: CDR1 MGHRA, CDR2 YSYEKL. CDR3 length equals 14 residues. The CDR3 sequence: CASSQDPRGYGYTF. In nucleotides, the CDR3 is TGCGCCAGCAGCCAAGACCCCAGGGGGTATGGCTACACCTTC.

This clone was detected a few times. This sample also contains other DNA sequences that code for the same CDR3. The genes are TRBV15 and TRBJ1-5; D gene uncertain. The CDR3 loop spans 12 amino acids. The germline V gene has CDR1 LNHNV and CDR2 YYDKDF (reference sequence). Trimming stripped 1 base from V and 4 bases from J, with 2 bases between. The CDR3 coding sequence is TGTGCCACCAGCAGAGGGAATCAGCCCCAGCATTTT. This sequence encodes CATSRGNQPQHF.

This clone was counted a few times. This rearrangement joins TRBV11-3 to TRBJ2-1, with D perhaps matching TRBD1 (5 bases). From germline, CDR1 is SGHNT and CDR2 YENEEA. V was cut by 5 bases and J by 5 bases, with 22 bases left in between. The CDR3 runs to 17 residues. The CDR3 nucleotides read TGTGCCAGCAGCCCCTATTCCCCCTCCGGCAGGGACAATGAGCAGTTCTTC. Protein sequence: CASSPYSPSGRDNEQFF. The full variable domain, rest sourced from reference TRBV11-3 and TRBJ2-1, is EAGVVQSPRYKIIEKKQPVAFWCNPISGHNTLYWYLQNLGQGPELLIRYENEEAVDDSQLPKDRFSAERLKGVDSTLKIQPAELGDSAVYLCASSPYSPSGRDNEQFFGPGTRLTVL.

This chain links TRBV7-3 with TRBJ2-1, with TRBD2 matching over 9 bases. Germline V gene lookup returns CDR1 SGHTA and CDR2 FQGTGA. The CDR3 spans 18 residues. V lost 5 bases, J lost 2 bases, and 13 bases stayed unmatched. This CDR3 is CASSPGGGGLATYNEQFF. CDR3 DNA: TGTGCCAGCAGCCCTGGCGGCGGGGGACTAGCAACCTACAATGAGCAGTTCTTC.

CDR3 DNA sequence: TGTGCCAGCAGCCAAGAGGGAGTCGAGTTCTCCTACGAGCAGTACTTC. Its protein product is CASSQEGVEFSYEQYF. The chain carries TRBV4-2 and TRBJ2-7, with D maybe TRBD2 (5 bases). Germline values: CDR1 LGHNA, CDR2 YNFKEQ. The ends were cut back, 0 bases at V and 0 bases at J, with 12 bases in the middle. The CDR3 loop spans 16 amino acids.

A remark on this clone: This same CDR3 is encoded by further DNA sequences in the sample. This chain links TRBV9 with TRBJ2-6; D uncertain. Germline V lookup: CDR1 SGDLS, CDR2 YYNGEE. V was clipped by 0 bases and J by 0 bases, with 4 bases between them. This CDR3 spans 15 amino acids. For the CDR3, the DNA is TGTGCCAGCAGCGTAGCAGGCTCTGGGGCCAACGTCCTGACTTTC. Its protein is CASSVAGSGANVLTF.

The V call is TRBV5-8, the J call TRBJ1-2; maybe TRBD1 (5 bases). The ends were cut back, 7 bases at V and 5 bases at J, with 18 bases in the middle. This CDR3 is built from 14 residues. Germline-derived CDR1 and CDR2 are SGHTS and YDEGEE. CDR3 amino acids: CASARPGQGYGYTF. As DNA, the CDR3 is TGTGCCAGCGCAAGGCCCGGACAAGGGTATGGCTACACCTTC. Based on the CDR3 plus reference TRBV5-8 and TRBJ1-2, the full variable domain is EAGVTQSPTHLIKTRGQQATLRCSPISGHTSVYWYQQALGLGLQFLLWYDEGEERNRGNFPPRFSGRQFPNYSSELNVNALELEDSALYLCASARPGQGYGYTFGSGTRLTVV.

V usage is TRBV6-1 and J usage is TRBJ2-7, with 9 positions matching TRBD1. Germline CDR1 and CDR2: MNHNS and SASEGT. The V segment lost 3 bases and the J segment 7 bases; nucleotides outside the gene matches: 10. This CDR3 has 15 residues. The CDR3 protein is CASSDLPGQGPEQYF. The CDR3 DNA is TGTGCCAGCAGTGATCTACCGGGACAGGGCCCTGAGCAGTACTTC.

This sequence joins TRBV5-6 and TRBJ2-5, with TRBD1 as a possible D gene (5 bases). This CDR3 spans 14 amino acids. The germline V and J ends were trimmed by 4 bases and 1 base, with 11 bases remaining between them. CDR1 and CDR2 from the germline V gene are SGHDT and YYEEEE. CDR3 amino acids: CASSLGVFQETQYF. CDR3 DNA: TGTGCCAGCAGCCTAGGGGTTTTCCAAGAGACCCAGTACTTC.